This record covers a single T cell receptor (beta chain). Antigen specificity is unknown. The PCR employed 60 Vbeta primers together with 13 Jbeta primers. Assay used: immunoSEQ multiplex PCR; TCRdb lists only in-frame clones, some missing. The sample holds about 160,000 clones; about four fifths are singletons and the top ten take roughly 4.3%. These data are taken from a study of cytomegalovirus exposure and HLA in healthy donors. Study findings and constraints: CMV serostatus alone was available as immune exposure information. In a later analysis, V- and J-gene trimming of beta chains associated with a DCLRE1C missense variant, replicated independently. Cytomegalovirus association was assigned to approximately 160 TCR beta chains.

Germline CDR1 is SGHTA and CDR2 is FQGNSA. J was trimmed by 4 bases and V by 2 bases; bases with no gene match: 7. The CDR3 sequence is 15 residues long. The specimen sequenced was PBMCs. The chain couples TRBV7-2 to TRBJ2-7; 8 bases match TRBD2. This clonotype was obtained from a man aged 50 to 60 in good health and CMV-seropositive. CDR3 sequence: CASSLKVSGMYEQYF. In DNA form, the CDR3 reads TGTGCCAGCAGCTTAAAGGTTAGCGGGATGTACGAGCAGTACTTC.